The 20 T cell receptor beta chains below all came from one sample that was sequenced in a study of control samples from healthy donors and cancer patients. The protocol was immunoSEQ multiplex PCR, while the TCRdb copy is restricted to in-frame clones and leaves out a portion. The sample contains over 200,000 clones, over 75% of which appear only once. Sequencing input: PBMCs. The source is a woman aged 60-75 years with lung cancer.

The chain couples TRBV4-1 to TRBJ2-7; D might be TRBD2 (6 bases). The CDR3 covers 13 residues. In germline, CDR1 is MGHRA, CDR2 YSYEKL. V gave up 1 base and J gave up 2 bases, with 6 bases separating them. Here the CDR3 reads CASSQGGAYEQYF. CDR3 bases: TGCGCCAGCAGCCAAGGCGGGGCCTACGAGCAGTACTTC.

The chain joins TRBV4-2 to TRBJ1-6; 9 bases line up with TRBD1. The ends lost 3 bases at V and 8 bases at J; junction bases unmatched: 14. This CDR3 has 18 residues. Germline CDR1 is LGHNA and CDR2 is YNFKEQ. The CDR3 reads CASSHPRGQGSIDSPLHF. The CDR3 DNA reads as TGTGCCAGCAGCCATCCCCGGGGACAGGGATCAATTGATTCACCCCTCCACTTT.

This clone was observed a handful of times. The chain has TRBV19 and TRBJ2-1; D remains ambiguous. Germline CDR1 is LNHDA and CDR2 is SQIVND (reference sequence). The CDR3 is 16 residues long. Between the trimmed V and J ends, which lost 0 bases and 4 bases, there was a span of 13 bases. CDR3 nucleotides: TGTGCCAGTAGTATAGACCCCTACTACCCATACAATGAGCAGTTCTTC. Translation gives CASSIDPYYPYNEQFF.

In DNA form, the CDR3 reads TGTGCCAGCAGTGCCGGAGCCGCAGGGACAGGGAGTAATTCACCCCTCCACTTT. Translating gives CASSAGAAGTGSNSPLHF. The rearrangement uses TRBV6-4 and TRBJ1-6, with TRBD1 identical over 9 bases. Germline trimming cut 4 bases from V and 6 bases from J; bases unmatched to any gene: 13. The germline V gene encodes CDR1 MRHNA and CDR2 SNTAGT. The CDR3 loop spans 18 amino acids.

The chain has TRBV28 and TRBJ2-3; no firm D call. Looked up from germline, CDR1 is MDHEN and CDR2 is SYDVKM. The CDR3 has 13 residues. V was trimmed by 3 bases and J by 5 bases, leaving 9 bases between them. The CDR3 nucleotides read TGTGCCAGCAGTTTCACGATGGTAGATACGCAGTATTTT. Translation: CASSFTMVDTQYF.

This clone was detected once. V usage is TRBV5-1 and J usage is TRBJ2-1, with 15 positions matching TRBD2. J gave up 7 bases and V 0 bases, and 5 bases lay outside the gene matches. The length of the CDR3 is 17 residues. Germline V gene sequence: CDR1 SGHRS, CDR2 YFSETQ. CDR3 nucleotide sequence: TGCGCCAGCAGCTTGGGTCCGGGACTAGCGGGGGGAAATGAGCAGTTCTTC. This encodes CASSLGPGLAGGNEQFF. Full variable domain (remainder filled in from reference TRBV5-1 and TRBJ2-1): KAGVTQTPRYLIKTRGQQVTLSCSPISGHRSVSWYQQTPGQGLQFLFEYFSETQRNKGNFPGRFSGRQFSNSRSEMNVSTLELGDSALYLCASSLGPGLAGGNEQFFGPGTRLTVL.

The chain links TRBV4-2 to TRBJ2-7, with a tentative D call TRBD2 (5 bases). The germline gives CDR1 LGHNA, CDR2 YNFKEQ. This CDR3 region has 13 residues. Trimming stripped 4 bases from V and 5 bases from J, with 12 bases between. For the CDR3, the DNA is TGTGCCAGCAGCCGCGGGCTCCGGGACGAGCAGTACTTC. This gives the protein CASSRGLRDEQYF.

The CDR3 region is CASSVEREGPYEQYF. CDR3 DNA: TGTGCCAGCAGCGTAGAACGGGAGGGCCCCTACGAGCAGTACTTC. The chain couples TRBV9 to TRBJ2-7; 8 nucleotides match TRBD2. This CDR3 comprises 15 residues. Germline loops: CDR1 SGDLS, CDR2 YYNGEE. Trimming took 0 bases from V and 2 from J; bases not matched to a gene: 4.

The rearrangement joins TRBV19 to TRBJ2-3; D unresolved. From germline, CDR1 is LNHDA and CDR2 SQIVND (reference sequence). The CDR3 loop spans 14 amino acids. Trimming pared 3 bases from V and 2 bases from J, leaving 9 bases between. The CDR3 sequence is CASSILLHTDTQYF. Written as DNA, the CDR3 is TGTGCCAGTAGTATTTTACTCCACACAGATACGCAGTATTTT.

The chain employs TRBV10-3 and TRBJ1-4, with 8 bases lining up with TRBD1. This CDR3 contains 12 residues. V was clipped by 10 bases and J by 6 bases; unmatched bases: 4. Germline CDR1 reads ENHRY; CDR2 reads SYGVKD. This CDR3 reads CATQGVDEKLFF. The CDR3 coding sequence is TGTGCCACACAGGGGGTTGATGAAAAACTGTTTTTT.

The CDR3 DNA is TGTGCCAGCAGTACCGGGAGCTACAATGAGCAGTTCTTC. Translated: CASSTGSYNEQFF. The V and J genes are TRBV2 and TRBJ2-1; TRBD2 is a possible D gene (6 bases). CDR1 is SNHLY and CDR2 is FYNNEI in the germline V gene. Trimming took 5 bases from V and 3 from J, leaving 8 bases between them. The CDR3 is made up of 13 amino acids.

This clone came up once. CDR3 loop: CASSLFSGSYEQYF. In DNA form, the CDR3 reads TGTGCCAGCAGTTTATTTAGCGGGTCCTACGAGCAGTACTTC. The chain is built from TRBV27 and TRBJ2-7; 7 bases are shared with TRBD2. This CDR3 has 14 amino acids. The ends lost 1 base at V and 1 base at J; junction bases unmatched: 1. Germline assignment: CDR1 MNHEY and CDR2 SMNVEV (reference sequence).

V gene TRBV10-1 combines with J gene TRBJ1-5; 7 bases agree with TRBD1. There are 17 residues in the CDR3. After removal of 6 bases from V and 1 base from J, the junction contained 12 bases not matched to a gene. Germline CDR1 is WNHNN and CDR2 is SYGVQD (reference sequence). This CDR3 is CASSLIPGQPSNQPQHF. As DNA, the CDR3 is TGCGCCAGCAGCTTAATTCCGGGACAGCCAAGCAATCAGCCCCAGCATTTT.

The chain employs TRBV6-5 and TRBJ1-2; no clear D. The V and J ends lost 2 bases and 7 bases respectively, with 14 bases between them. CDR3 length: 14 amino acids. Per the germline V gene, CDR1 is MNHEY and CDR2 is SVGAGI. CDR3 in amino acids: CASSYLGRTVGYTF. Written as DNA, the CDR3 is TGTGCCAGCAGTTACCTCGGACGGACGGTTGGCTACACCTTC.

Comments on this clone: This may be a read error: a much more frequent sequence differs by one nucleotide. Other DNA sequences in the same sample also yield this CDR3. The V and J genes are TRBV7-9 and TRBJ2-3; D remains ambiguous. Trimming took 2 bases from V and 4 from J, leaving 4 bases between them. This CDR3 has 12 amino acids. Per germline, CDR1 SEHNR and CDR2 FQNEAQ (reference sequence). The CDR3 nucleotides read TGTGCCAGCAGCTTACTTGCAGATACGCAGTATTTT. Residues: CASSLLADTQYF.

The chain recombines TRBV7-3 with TRBJ2-7, with a possible D match to TRBD1 (6 bases). Trimming left V 5 bases short and J 3 bases short, with 11 bases between. Germline V lookup: CDR1 SGHTA, CDR2 FQGTGA. This CDR3 contains 13 residues. The CDR3 sequence is CASSPKQGYEQYF. The CDR3 DNA reads as TGTGCCAGCAGCCCTAAACAGGGCTACGAGCAGTACTTC.

The chain joins TRBV6-1 to TRBJ2-7; D is possibly TRBD1 or TRBD2 (5 bases each). The CDR3 has 11 residues. Trimming took off 3 bases at V and 5 bases at J, with 5 bases between the two ends. CDR1 is MNHNS, CDR2 SASEGT, per germline. The CDR3 bases are TGTGCCAGCAGTGAGGGACACGAGCAGTACTTC. It specifies CASSEGHEQYF.

The chain links TRBV5-1 to TRBJ2-1; 10 bases line up with TRBD1. Germline V gene sequence: CDR1 SGHRS, CDR2 YFSETQ. V was clipped by 4 bases and J by 4 bases; unmatched bases: 5. The CDR3 consists of 15 residues. This chain's CDR3 is CASSPGQGNYNEQFF. Written as DNA, the CDR3 is TGCGCCAGCAGCCCGGGACAGGGGAATTACAATGAGCAGTTCTTC. Full variable domain (rest looked up from reference TRBV5-1 and TRBJ2-1): KAGVTQTPRYLIKTRGQQVTLSCSPISGHRSVSWYQQTPGQGLQFLFEYFSETQRNKGNFPGRFSGRQFSNSRSEMNVSTLELGDSALYLCASSPGQGNYNEQFFGPGTRLTVL.

The table lists this clone with many counts. The gene calls are TRBV2 and TRBJ1-2; D unclear. The CDR3 consists of 15 residues. V was shortened by 7 bases and J by 1 base, with 16 bases between the two germline ends. Germline CDR1 reads SNHLY; CDR2 reads FYNNEI. CDR3 sequence (DNA): TGTGCCAGCACCGAAGGGTCGGGGAATAACTATGGCTACACCTTC. Translating gives CASTEGSGNNYGYTF.

This clone has only one observation. The chain employs TRBV4-2 and TRBJ1-2; D is uncertain. The germline V and J ends were trimmed by 0 bases and 0 bases, with 8 bases remaining between them. Germline CDR1 is LGHNA and CDR2 is YNFKEQ. This CDR3 has 15 amino acids. CDR3 coding DNA: TGTGCCAGCAGCCAAGAGAGGACTCCTAACTATGGCTACACCTTC. This encodes CASSQERTPNYGYTF.